This TCR beta chain was sequenced during a study of blood T cell repertoires in COVID-19. Germline values: CDR1 MNHEY, CDR2 SVGAGI. The J segment lost 3 bases and the V segment lost 7 bases, leaving 8 bases of the junction unmatched. The CDR3 loop spans 15 amino acids. This clone has a single count. Clones were sequenced by immunoSEQ multiplex PCR, and TCRdb holds only the in-frame ones, with some missing. Of around 340,000 clones listed, roughly 89% are singletons. Sequenced input: peripheral blood. This chain connects TRBV6-5 to TRBJ1-4; 7 nucleotides agree with TRBD1. The TCR originated in a woman between 55 and 75 years old with COVID-19, enrolled during active disease. The DNA for the CDR3 is TGTGCCAGCAAGGACAGGAGAACCTCTAATGAAAAACTGTTTTTT. Its protein product is CASKDRRTSNEKLFF.